This is a list of T cell receptor beta chains from one sample in a study of cytomegalovirus exposure and HLA in healthy donors. Profiling relied on immunoSEQ multiplex PCR, and the TCRdb table lists in-frame clones only, not all of them. The sample has 80,000 to 95,000 clones; approximately 63% are singletons. The sample consisted of PBMCs. These receptors were taken from a woman in her thirties in good health and CMV-seronegative. The conserved cysteine and the conserved F or W are not part of the CDR3 here.

V	J	CDR3
TRBV4-1	TRBJ2-3	ASSQEISDTDTQY
TRBV6-5	TRBJ1-5	ASSSGGTGSQPQH
TRBV7-9	TRBJ2-7	ASVRGGSSYEQY
TRBV5-1	TRBJ2-1	ASSSGLAGSHIDEQF
TRBV5-4	TRBJ1-2	ASSFTGGGWDEGYT
TRBV7-9	TRBJ1-1	ASNPLRQVNTEAF
TRBV10-1	TRBJ2-1	ASSRTSGGNYNEQF
TRBV28	TRBJ1-2	ASSGSGSDNYGYT
TRBV7-9	TRBJ2-3	AREMWGPGTDTQY
TRBV28	TRBJ2-6	ASSLRGSGANVLT
TRBV6-5	TRBJ2-1	ASSYSAGELYNEQF
TRBV6-6	TRBJ2-2	ASSFGQNTGELF
TRBV30	TRBJ1-2	AWSVRRGRNGYT
TRBV28	TRBJ1-2	ASTPTGAYGYT
TRBV7-8	TRBJ1-1	ASSSGVWGGAEAF
TRBV18	TRBJ1-6	ASSQARDSPLH
TRBV5-1	TRBJ2-7	ASSLASGGVYEQY
TRBV6-1	TRBJ1-6	ASSDAPGKGSPLH
TRBV7-9	TRBJ2-3	ASSFSLTGSNTDTQY
TRBV4-3	TRBJ1-5	ASSQDRGWGNQPQH
TRBV7-9	TRBJ2-3	ASSLRSGSTDTQY
TRBV28	TRBJ2-1	ASSPSSYNEQF
TRBV29-1	TRBJ2-1	SVVPRPAAANEQF
TRBV7-2	TRBJ2-1	ASSPRTGYNEQF
TRBV4-2	TRBJ1-4	ASSQDGGEKLF
TRBV6-5	TRBJ2-3	ASSYPFRGGCDTQY
TRBV2	TRBJ2-5	ASSEGRSGGSYGQY
TRBV5-1	TRBJ1-1	ASSLAPGGNTEAF
TRBV29-1	TRBJ2-2	SVQRGATNTGELF
TRBV2	TRBJ1-2	ASSPGDGYT
TRBV14	TRBJ2-7	ASSQGLVFYEQY
TRBV6-1	TRBJ1-2	ASSGPSGNYGYT
TRBV19	TRBJ1-2	ASISDETKGNYGYT
TRBV4-1	TRBJ2-5	ASSQVRQGGETQY
TRBV7-2	TRBJ2-2	ASSFLAAGRELF
TRBV7-9	TRBJ2-7	ASRLAGGDEQY
TRBV2	TRBJ1-4	ASSGLGQIATNEKLF
TRBV9	TRBJ2-7	ASSSGLGHEQY
TRBV11-2	TRBJ2-7	ASSFEAAGLAQVYEQY
TRBV10-3	TRBJ2-7	AIKGRDYEQY
TRBV29-1	TRBJ1-2	SVDPGQGPYNYGYT
TRBV15	TRBJ1-2	ATSRDLAAGDYT
TRBV2	TRBJ1-1	ASSVWEETEAF
TRBV20-1	TRBJ2-5	SSGSPETQY
TRBV9	TRBJ1-1	ASSLDRGYTNTEAF
TRBV5-1	TRBJ2-6	ASSLAGSGANVLT
TRBV5-1	TRBJ2-5	ASSSGERGQGETQY
TRBV7-9	TRBJ1-2	ASSSAVGYGYT
TRBV10-3	TRBJ2-2	AIRKTSGGVTGELF